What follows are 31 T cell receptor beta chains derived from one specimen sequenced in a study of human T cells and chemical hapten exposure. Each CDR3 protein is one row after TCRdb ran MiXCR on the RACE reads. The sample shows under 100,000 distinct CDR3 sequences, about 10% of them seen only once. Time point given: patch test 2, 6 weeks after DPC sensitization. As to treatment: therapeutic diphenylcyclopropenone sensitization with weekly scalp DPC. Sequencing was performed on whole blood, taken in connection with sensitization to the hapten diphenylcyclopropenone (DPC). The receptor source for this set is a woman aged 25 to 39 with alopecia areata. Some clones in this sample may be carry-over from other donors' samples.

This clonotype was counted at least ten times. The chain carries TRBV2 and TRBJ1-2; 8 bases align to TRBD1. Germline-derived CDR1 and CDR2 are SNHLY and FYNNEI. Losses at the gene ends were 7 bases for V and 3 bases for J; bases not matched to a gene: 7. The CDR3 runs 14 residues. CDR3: CASTPGGAYYGYTF. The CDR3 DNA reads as TGTGCCAGCACGCCAGGGGGCGCTTACTATGGCTACACCTTC. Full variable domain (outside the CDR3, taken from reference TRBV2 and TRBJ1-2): EPEVTQTPSHQVTQMGQEVILRCVPISNHLYFYWYRQILGQKVEFLVSFYNNEISEKSEIFDDQFSVERPDGSNFTLKIRSTKLEDSAMYFCASTPGGAYYGYTFGSGTRLTVV.

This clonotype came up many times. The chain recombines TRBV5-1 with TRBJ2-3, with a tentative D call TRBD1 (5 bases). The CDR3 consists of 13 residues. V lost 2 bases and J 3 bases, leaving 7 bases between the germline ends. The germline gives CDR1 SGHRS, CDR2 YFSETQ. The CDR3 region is CASSLRGTDTQYF. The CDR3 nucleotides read TGCGCCAGCAGCTTAAGGGGAACAGATACGCAGTATTTT.

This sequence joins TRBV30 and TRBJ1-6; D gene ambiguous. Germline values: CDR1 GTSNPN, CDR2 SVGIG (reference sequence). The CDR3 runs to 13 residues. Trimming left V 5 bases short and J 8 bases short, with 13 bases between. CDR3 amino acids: CAWRPHSDSPLHF. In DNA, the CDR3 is TGTGCCTGGCGCCCCCACTCGGATTCACCCCTCCACTTT.

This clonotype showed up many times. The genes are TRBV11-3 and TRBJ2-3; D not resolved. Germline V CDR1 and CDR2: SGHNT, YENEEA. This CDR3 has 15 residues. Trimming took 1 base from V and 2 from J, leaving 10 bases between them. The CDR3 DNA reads TGTGCCAGCAGCTTAGTGGCCAGCACCACAGATACGCAGTATTTT. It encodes CASSLVASTTDTQYF.

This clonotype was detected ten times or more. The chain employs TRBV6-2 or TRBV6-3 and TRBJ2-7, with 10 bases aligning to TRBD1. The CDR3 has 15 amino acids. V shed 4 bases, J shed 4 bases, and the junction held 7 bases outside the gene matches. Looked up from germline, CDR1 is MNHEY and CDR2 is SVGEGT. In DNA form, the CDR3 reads TGTGCCAGCAGTTCCGCCAGGACAGGGGGGTACGAGCAGTACTTC. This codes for CASSSARTGGYEQYF.

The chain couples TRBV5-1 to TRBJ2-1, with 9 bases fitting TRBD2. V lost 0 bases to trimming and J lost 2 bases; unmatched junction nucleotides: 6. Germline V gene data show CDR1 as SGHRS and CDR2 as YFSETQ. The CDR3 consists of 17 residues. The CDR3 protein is CASSLVWTSATYNEQFF. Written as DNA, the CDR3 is TGCGCCAGCAGCTTGGTTTGGACTAGCGCAACCTACAATGAGCAGTTCTTC.

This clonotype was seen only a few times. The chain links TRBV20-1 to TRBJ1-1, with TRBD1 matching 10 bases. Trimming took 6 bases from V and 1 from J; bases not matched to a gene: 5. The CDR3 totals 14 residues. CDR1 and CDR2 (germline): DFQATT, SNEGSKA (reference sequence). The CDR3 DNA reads TGCAGTGCCTCCAGGGACAGGGGGAACACTGAAGCTTTCTTT. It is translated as CSASRDRGNTEAFF.

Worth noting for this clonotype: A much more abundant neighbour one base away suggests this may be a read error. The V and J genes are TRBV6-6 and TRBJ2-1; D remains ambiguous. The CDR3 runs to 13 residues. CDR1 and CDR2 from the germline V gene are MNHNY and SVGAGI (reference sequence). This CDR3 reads CASSSPSYNERFF. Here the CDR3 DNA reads TGTGCCAGCAGCTCGCCCTCCTACAATGAGCGGTTCTTC.

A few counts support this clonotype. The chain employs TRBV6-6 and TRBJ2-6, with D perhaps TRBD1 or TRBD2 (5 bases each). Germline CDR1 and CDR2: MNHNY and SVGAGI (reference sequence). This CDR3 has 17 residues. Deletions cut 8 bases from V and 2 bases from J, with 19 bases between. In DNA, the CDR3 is TGTGCCAGCCGAAGGGGCCGGGGAGTGGCTGGGGCCAACGTCCTGACTTTC. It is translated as CASRRGRGVAGANVLTF.

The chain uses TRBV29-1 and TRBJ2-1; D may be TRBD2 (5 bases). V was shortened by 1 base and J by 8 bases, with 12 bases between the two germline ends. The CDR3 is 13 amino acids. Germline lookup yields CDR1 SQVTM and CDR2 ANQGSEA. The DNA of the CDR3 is TGCAGCGTTGAAGCCCCAGGCGGGTATGAGCAGTTCTTC. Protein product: CSVEAPGGYEQFF.

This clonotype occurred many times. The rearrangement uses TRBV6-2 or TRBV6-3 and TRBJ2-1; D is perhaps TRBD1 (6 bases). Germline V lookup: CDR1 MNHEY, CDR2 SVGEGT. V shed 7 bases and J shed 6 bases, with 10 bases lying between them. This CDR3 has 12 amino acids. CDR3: CASKTGANEQFF. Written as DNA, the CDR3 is TGTGCCAGCAAGACAGGCGCCAATGAGCAGTTCTTC.

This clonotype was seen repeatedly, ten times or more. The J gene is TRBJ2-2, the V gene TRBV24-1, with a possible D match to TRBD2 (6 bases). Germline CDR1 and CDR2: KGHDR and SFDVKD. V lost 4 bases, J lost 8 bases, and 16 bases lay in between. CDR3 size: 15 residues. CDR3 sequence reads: CATSDRGLRSGELFF. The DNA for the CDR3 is TGTGCCACCAGTGACCGCGGACTACGCTCTGGGGAGCTGTTTTTT.

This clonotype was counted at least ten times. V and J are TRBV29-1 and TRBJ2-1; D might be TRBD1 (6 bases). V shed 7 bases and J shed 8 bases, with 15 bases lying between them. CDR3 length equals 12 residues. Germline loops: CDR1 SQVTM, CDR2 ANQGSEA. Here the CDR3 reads CSAHHRAYEQFF. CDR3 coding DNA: TGCAGCGCCCACCACAGGGCGTATGAGCAGTTCTTC.

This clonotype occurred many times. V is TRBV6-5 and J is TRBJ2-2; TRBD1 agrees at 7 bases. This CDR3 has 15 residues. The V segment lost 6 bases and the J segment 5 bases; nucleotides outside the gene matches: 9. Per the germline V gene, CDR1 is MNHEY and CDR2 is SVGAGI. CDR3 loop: CASRIGTDGTGELFF. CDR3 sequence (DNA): TGTGCCAGCAGAATAGGGACAGATGGGACCGGGGAGCTGTTTTTT.

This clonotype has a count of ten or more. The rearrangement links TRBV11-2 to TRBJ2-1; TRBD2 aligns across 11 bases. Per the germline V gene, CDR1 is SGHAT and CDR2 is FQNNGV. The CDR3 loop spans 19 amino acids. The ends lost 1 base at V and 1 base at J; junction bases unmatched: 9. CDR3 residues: CASSLVGTSGSLSYNEQFF. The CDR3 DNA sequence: TGTGCCAGCAGCTTAGTCGGGACTAGCGGAAGTTTGTCCTACAATGAGCAGTTCTTC.

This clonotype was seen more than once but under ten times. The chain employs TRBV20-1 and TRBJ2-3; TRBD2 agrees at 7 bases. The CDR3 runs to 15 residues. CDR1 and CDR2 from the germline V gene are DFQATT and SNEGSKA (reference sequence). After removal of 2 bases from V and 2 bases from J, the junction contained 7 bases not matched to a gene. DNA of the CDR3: TGCAGTGCTAGATCTCCTAGCGGTCACACAGATACGCAGTATTTT. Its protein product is CSARSPSGHTDTQYF.

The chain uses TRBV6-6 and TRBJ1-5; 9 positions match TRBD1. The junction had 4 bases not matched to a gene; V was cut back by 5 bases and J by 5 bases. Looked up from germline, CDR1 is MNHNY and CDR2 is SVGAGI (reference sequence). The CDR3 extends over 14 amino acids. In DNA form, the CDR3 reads TGTGCCAGCAGTAGGGGACAGGGCGATCAGCCCCAGCATTTT. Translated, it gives CASSRGQGDQPQHF.

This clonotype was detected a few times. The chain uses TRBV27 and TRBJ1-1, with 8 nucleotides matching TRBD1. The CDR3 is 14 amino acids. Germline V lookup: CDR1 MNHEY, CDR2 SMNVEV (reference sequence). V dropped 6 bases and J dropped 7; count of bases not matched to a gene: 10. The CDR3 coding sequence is TGTGCCAGCAGGAGGGCAGGGGGCGTCAGTGAAGCTTTCTTT. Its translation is CASRRAGGVSEAFF.

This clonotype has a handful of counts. The CDR3 region has the DNA TGTGCCAGCTCACTACAGGGGGCAGTGCTCCGGACTGAAGCTTTCTTT. It specifies CASSLQGAVLRTEAFF. The chain combines TRBV18 with TRBJ1-1; 9 bases align to TRBD1. The junction had 11 bases not matched to a gene; V was cut back by 4 bases and J by 5 bases. The CDR3 runs to 16 residues. Germline CDR1 KGHSH, CDR2 LQKENI. The entire variable domain, with the rest obtained from reference TRBV18 and TRBJ1-1, is as follows: NAGVMQNPRHLVRRRGQEARLRCSPMKGHSHVYWYRQLPEEGLKFMVYLQKENIIDESGMPKERFSAEFPKEGPSILRIQQVVRGDSAAYFCASSLQGAVLRTEAFFGQGTRLTVV.

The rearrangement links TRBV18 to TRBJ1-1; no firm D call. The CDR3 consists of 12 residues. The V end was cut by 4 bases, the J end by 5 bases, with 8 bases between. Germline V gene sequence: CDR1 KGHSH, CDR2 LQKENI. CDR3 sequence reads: CASSLSSTEAFF. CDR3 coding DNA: TGTGCCAGCTCACTCTCTTCTACTGAAGCTTTCTTT.

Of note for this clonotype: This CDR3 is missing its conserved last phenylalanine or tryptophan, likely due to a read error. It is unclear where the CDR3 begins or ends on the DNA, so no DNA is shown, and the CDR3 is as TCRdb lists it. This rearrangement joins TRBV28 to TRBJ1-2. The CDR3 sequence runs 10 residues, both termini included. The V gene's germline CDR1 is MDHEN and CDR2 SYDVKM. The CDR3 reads CASAGREFTV.

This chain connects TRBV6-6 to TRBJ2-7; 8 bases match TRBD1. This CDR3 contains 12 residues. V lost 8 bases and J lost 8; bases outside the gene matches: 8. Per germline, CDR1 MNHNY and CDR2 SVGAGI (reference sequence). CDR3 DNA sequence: TGTGCCAGCGGGACAGGACCTTTGAAGCAGTACTTC. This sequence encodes CASGTGPLKQYF.

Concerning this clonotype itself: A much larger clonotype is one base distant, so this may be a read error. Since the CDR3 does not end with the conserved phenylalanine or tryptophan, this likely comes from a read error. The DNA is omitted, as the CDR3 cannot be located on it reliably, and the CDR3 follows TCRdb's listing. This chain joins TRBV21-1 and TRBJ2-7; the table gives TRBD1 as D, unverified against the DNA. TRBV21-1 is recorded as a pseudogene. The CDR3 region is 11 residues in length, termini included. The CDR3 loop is CARSSGTLVFL.

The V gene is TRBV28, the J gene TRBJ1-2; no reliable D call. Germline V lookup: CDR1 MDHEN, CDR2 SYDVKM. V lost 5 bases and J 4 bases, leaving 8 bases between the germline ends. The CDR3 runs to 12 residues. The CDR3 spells CASSQKPYGYTF. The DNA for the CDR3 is TGTGCCAGCAGTCAAAAACCCTATGGCTACACCTTC.

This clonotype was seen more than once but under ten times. The CDR3 region is CSAGGTGTNTGELFF. CDR3 sequence (DNA): TGCAGCGCGGGAGGGACAGGGACGAACACCGGGGAGCTGTTTTTT. The chain couples TRBV29-1 to TRBJ2-2, with D possibly matching TRBD1 (9 bases). Germline CDR1 is SQVTM and CDR2 is ANQGSEA. The CDR3 runs 15 residues. V was clipped by 7 bases and J by 0 bases, with 15 bases between them.

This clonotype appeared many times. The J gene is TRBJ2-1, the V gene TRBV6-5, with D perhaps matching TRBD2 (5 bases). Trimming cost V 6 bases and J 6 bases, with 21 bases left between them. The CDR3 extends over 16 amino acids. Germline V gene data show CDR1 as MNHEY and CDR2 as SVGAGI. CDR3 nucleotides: TGTGCCAGCAGCAACACGGGAACTCGCCCTTCCAATGAGCAGTTCTTC. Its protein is CASSNTGTRPSNEQFF.

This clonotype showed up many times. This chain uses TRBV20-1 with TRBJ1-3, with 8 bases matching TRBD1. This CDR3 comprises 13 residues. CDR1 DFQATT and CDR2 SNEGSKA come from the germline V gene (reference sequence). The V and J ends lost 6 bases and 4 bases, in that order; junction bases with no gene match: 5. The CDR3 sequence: CSAGQGGGNTIYF. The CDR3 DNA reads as TGCAGTGCAGGACAGGGCGGAGGAAACACCATATATTTT.

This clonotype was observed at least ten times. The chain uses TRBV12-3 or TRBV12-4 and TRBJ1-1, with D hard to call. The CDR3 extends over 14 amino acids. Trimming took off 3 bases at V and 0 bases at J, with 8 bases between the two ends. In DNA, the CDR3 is TGTGCCAGCAGTTTGGGCAGATTGAACACTGAAGCTTTCTTT. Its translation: CASSLGRLNTEAFF.

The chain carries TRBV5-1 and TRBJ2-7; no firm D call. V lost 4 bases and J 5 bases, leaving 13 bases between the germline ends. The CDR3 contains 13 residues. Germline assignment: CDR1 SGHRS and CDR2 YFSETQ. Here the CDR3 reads CASSRGVADEQYF. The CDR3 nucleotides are TGCGCCAGCAGCCGTGGGGTTGCAGACGAGCAGTACTTC.

CDR3 nucleotide sequence: TGTGCCAGCAGCTTAGCGGGGACGGCTTATGAAAAACTGTTTTTT. Its protein is CASSLAGTAYEKLFF. The chain links TRBV7-9 to TRBJ1-4; a weak D match, TRBD1 (5 bases). The CDR3 length is 15 residues. Germline V gene data show CDR1 as SEHNR and CDR2 as FQNEAQ (reference sequence). Trimming left V 0 bases short and J 6 bases short, with 11 bases between. Based on the CDR3 plus reference TRBV7-9 and TRBJ1-4, the full variable domain is DTGVSQNPRHKITKRGQNVTFRCDPISEHNRLYWYRQTLGQGPEFLTYFQNEAQLEKSRLLSDRFSAERPKGSFSTLEIQRTEQGDSAMYLCASSLAGTAYEKLFFGSGTQLSVL.

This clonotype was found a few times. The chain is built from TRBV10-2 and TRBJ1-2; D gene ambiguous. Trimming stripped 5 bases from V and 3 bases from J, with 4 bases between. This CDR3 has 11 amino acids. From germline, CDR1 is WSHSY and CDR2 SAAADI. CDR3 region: CASSSDYGYTF. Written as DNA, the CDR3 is TGCGCCAGCAGTTCAGACTATGGCTACACCTTC.